The entry below gives a single T cell receptor beta chain sequence along with its context. The antigen remains undetermined. Germline V gene lookup returns CDR1 MNHNS and CDR2 SASEGT. V was cut by 1 base and J by 3 bases, with 6 bases left in between. The CDR3 has 13 amino acids. After the first PCR, alpha and beta chain libraries were processed separately. This entry comes from a study of naive and memory T cell subsets. Regarding the study as a whole: Over 85% of naive TCR sequences appeared only once, unlike memory subsets.

The beta constant-region primer was an equimolar mix of two oligonucleotides covering TRBC1 and TRBC2. TCRdb reprocessed the UMI-ligation and nested PCR reads with MiXCR, giving one entry per CDR3 protein. The sample records over 75,000 distinct CDR3 sequences, less than 15% being singletons. The sequence came from a human donor in good health. The specimen was central memory CD4+ T cells from blood. This chain connects TRBV6-1 to TRBJ1-2, with a weak D call TRBD1 (6 bases). CDR3 DNA sequence: TGTGCCAGCAGTGAAGGACAGGACTATGGCTACACCTTC. Encoded protein: CASSEGQDYGYTF.